A selection of T cell receptor beta chains follows, all from one sample in a study of T cells in Graves' hyperthyroidism and ophthalmopathy. TCRdb called the multiplex PCR reads again in MiXCR, with one record for every CDR3 protein. The repertoire holds approximately 560,000 distinct CDR3 sequences, with more than 45% as singletons. The sample was peripheral blood or thyroid tissue (not recorded which). The receptors stem from a young woman with Graves' hyperthyroidism. Both conserved end residues are part of each CDR3. Each record gives: D gene, J gene, clone size, V gene, CDR3 protein, CDR3 DNA. D genes are given only for firm matches. Part of the rows lack a size; the others show once, few, many or a class for expanded clones.

d_gene: NA; j_gene: TRBJ1-3; abundance: many; v_gene: TRBV7-8; CDR3aa: CASSLVMDHTIYF; CDR3nt: TGTGCCAGCAGCTTAGTGATGGATCACACCATATATTTT
d_gene: NA; j_gene: TRBJ2-7; abundance: many; v_gene: TRBV16; CDR3aa: CASSQGGTSYEQYF; CDR3nt: TGTGCCAGCAGCCAAGGCGGGACTTCCTACGAGCAGTACTTC
d_gene: NA; j_gene: TRBJ1-4; abundance: NA; v_gene: TRBV10-3; CDR3aa: CASSQDVRTTNEKLFF; CDR3nt: TGTGCCAGCAGCCAAGATGTCAGGACAACTAATGAAAAACTGTTTTTT
d_gene: NA; j_gene: TRBJ1-1; abundance: few; v_gene: TRBV2; CDR3aa: CAGSEHESGTEAFF; CDR3nt: TGTGCCGGCAGTGAACATGAGAGTGGGACTGAAGCTTTCTTT
d_gene: TRBD1; j_gene: TRBJ1-5; abundance: few; v_gene: TRBV7-9; CDR3aa: CASSTDRGQPQHF; CDR3nt: TGTGCCAGCAGCACAGACAGGGGACAGCCCCAGCATTTT
d_gene: NA; j_gene: TRBJ1-2; abundance: NA; v_gene: TRBV10-3; CDR3aa: CASSVQARGYTF; CDR3nt: TGTGCCAGCAGTGTACAGGCACGGGGCTACACCTTC
d_gene: NA; j_gene: TRBJ2-5; abundance: NA; v_gene: TRBV29-1; CDR3aa: CSVVGAGGGETQYF; CDR3nt: TGCAGCGTTGTGGGGGCGGGCGGGGGAGAGACCCAGTACTTC
d_gene: NA; j_gene: TRBJ2-2; abundance: NA; v_gene: TRBV20-1; CDR3aa: CSARSDGYNTGELFF; CDR3nt: TGCAGTGCTAGGTCGGACGGATATAACACCGGGGAGCTGTTTTTT
d_gene: NA; j_gene: TRBJ1-6; abundance: NA; v_gene: TRBV14; CDR3aa: CASSQLSGSSYNSPLHF; CDR3nt: TGTGCCAGCAGCCAATTAAGCGGGAGCAGCTATAATTCACCCCTCCACTTT
d_gene: NA; j_gene: TRBJ2-7; abundance: NA; v_gene: TRBV7-9; CDR3aa: CASSLGPEPYEQYF; CDR3nt: TGTGCCAGCAGCTTAGGCCCTGAACCCTACGAGCAGTACTTC